The clone carrying this T cell receptor (beta chain) was recorded once. The antigen is undetermined. Repertoires were generated with immunoSEQ multiplex PCR, while TCRdb's copy carries only in-frame clones and drops some. The sample records around 110,000 clones, about nine tenths being singletons. This record comes from a study of graft-versus-host responses after intestinal transplantation. Whole-study findings and limits: Recipient-marrow GvH clones were detected, some having first appeared in ileum or blood. Researchers found peak circulating GvH clone levels linked to early post-transplant HvG declines.

The sequencing used unstimulated CD4+ T cells sorted from spleen or lymph node cells, collected before intestinal transplant. The sequence derives from a human donor who received an intestinal transplant.

CDR3 loop: CASRYSPPTSGRVDGELFF. The CDR3 coding sequence is TGTGCCAGCAGATACAGCCCCCCTACTAGCGGGAGGGTGGACGGGGAGCTGTTTTTT. V usage is TRBV4-2 and J usage is TRBJ2-2; TRBD2 aligns across 13 bases. Unmatched junction bases numbered 17, after V lost 6 bases and J lost 7 bases. Germline V CDR1 and CDR2: LGHNA, YNFKEQ. The CDR3 runs 19 residues.